The rows below give T cell receptor beta chains drawn from one sample of a study of shared clonotypes between healthy human individuals. Profiling relied on immunoSEQ multiplex PCR, and the TCRdb table lists in-frame clones only, not all of them. Of 2,500,000 or so clones listed, around nine tenths are singletons. Sample: naive CD4+ T cells sorted from blood. The receptors come from a man aged 18-30 years in good health. Both conserved end residues are part of each CDR3. Fields, in order: J gene, D gene, V gene, clone size, CDR3 protein, CDR3 DNA. A D gene is named only where the DNA matches it firmly. Rows give clone size only sometimes, using once, few, many, or a class for an expanded clone.

TRBJ2-2 TRBD1 TRBV2 NA CASRPGQGYSGELFF TGTGCCAGCAGACCGGGACAGGGATATTCCGGGGAGCTGTTTTTT
TRBJ2-3 NA TRBV5-1 once CASSSMTGTDTQYF TGCGCCAGCAGCTCGATGACCGGGACAGATACGCAGTATTTT
TRBJ2-4 NA TRBV6-5 NA CASSLTWGKNIQYF TGTGCCAGCAGTCTAACTTGGGGCAAAAACATTCAGTACTTC
TRBJ1-5 NA TRBV2 NA CASSEGSSMGPQHF TGTGCCAGCAGTGAAGGATCAAGCATGGGGCCCCAGCATTTT
TRBJ2-6 NA TRBV2 NA CASSVGLGANVLTF TGTGCCAGCAGTGTCGGGCTCGGGGCCAACGTCCTGACTTTC
TRBJ2-7 NA TRBV18 NA CASSPPGQPYEQYF TGTGCCAGCTCACCACCGGGACAACCCTACGAGCAGTACTTC
TRBJ1-6 NA TRBV19 NA CASSIDPSLSNSPLHF TGTGCCAGTAGTATAGACCCAAGTTTGTCTAATTCACCCCTCCACTTT
TRBJ2-3 NA TRBV7-9 NA CASSPRVGGLTDTQYF TGTGCCAGCAGCCCCAGGGTGGGCGGACTCACAGATACGCAGTATTTT
TRBJ2-3 TRBD1 TRBV6-1 NA CASSTGGSTDTQYF TGTGCCAGCAGTACAGGGGGGAGCACAGATACGCAGTATTTT
TRBJ2-1 TRBD1 TRBV6-1 NA CASRTGTTLTGEQFF TGTGCCAGCAGGACAGGGACGACTCTCACGGGTGAGCAGTTCTTC
TRBJ2-7 NA TRBV18 few CASSPDSYEQYF TGTGCCAGCTCACCAGACAGCTACGAGCAGTACTTC
TRBJ2-2 NA TRBV9 NA CASSVGPSGELFF TGTGCCAGCAGCGTAGGTCCTTCCGGGGAGCTGTTTTTT
TRBJ1-5 NA TRBV28 once CASSFGGSYSNQPQHF TGTGCCAGCAGTTTTGGGGGATCTTATAGCAATCAGCCCCAGCATTTT
TRBJ2-1 TRBD1 TRBV25-1 NA CASSGDRGRGNEQFF TGTGCCAGCAGTGGTGACAGGGGGCGCGGAAATGAGCAGTTCTTC
TRBJ2-7 TRBD2 TRBV6-7 NA CASSYSTSGMLYEQYF TGTGCCAGCAGTTACTCCACTAGCGGGATGTTGTACGAGCAGTACTTC